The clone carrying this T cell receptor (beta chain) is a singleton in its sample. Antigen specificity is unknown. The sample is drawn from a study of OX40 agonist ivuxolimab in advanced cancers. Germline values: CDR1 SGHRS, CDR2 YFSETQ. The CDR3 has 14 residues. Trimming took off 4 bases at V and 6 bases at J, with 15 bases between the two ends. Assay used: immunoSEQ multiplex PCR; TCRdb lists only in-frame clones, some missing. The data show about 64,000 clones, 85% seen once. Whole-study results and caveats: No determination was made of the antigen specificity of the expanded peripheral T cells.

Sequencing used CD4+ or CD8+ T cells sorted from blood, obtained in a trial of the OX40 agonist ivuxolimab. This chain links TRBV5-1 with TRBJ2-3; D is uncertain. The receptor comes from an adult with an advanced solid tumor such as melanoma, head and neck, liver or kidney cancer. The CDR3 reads CASSRATIEDTQYF. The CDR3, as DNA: TGCGCCAGCAGCAGGGCTACGATCGAGGATACGCAGTATTTT.